This TCR beta chain was recorded in a study of vaccination and CD4 T cells after COVID-19. At the level of the study: Blood was drawn a median around 74 days post second dose, range 14 to 241. No peptide, an HIV-1 Nef pool, or a CEFX pool was what each control culture received.

The CDR3 has 16 residues. Germline CDR1 reads MNHEY; CDR2 reads SVGEGT. The V segment lost 0 bases and the J segment 5 bases; nucleotides outside the gene matches: 5. Whole-study results and caveats: Median approximately 90% of reactive clones detected in convalescent patients emerged only post-vaccination.

The study sequenced cultured CD4+ T cell DNA using the Oncomine TCR Beta short-read assay. From CD4+ T cells that had been cultured, genomic DNA was extracted. TCRdb redid the calling of the PCR reads with MiXCR, one entry per CDR3 protein. The table lists roughly 9,100 distinct CDR3 sequences, about 44% of them singletons, with about an eighth in the top ten. Treatment defined: 10-day PBMC culture with coronavirus spike peptide pools or control peptides (ViraFEST assay). Unexposed donor CD4+ T cells predated the COVID-19 pandemic, collected 2011-2018. Regarding this clonotype: Its antigen is currently unknown.

The sample consisted of CD4+ T cells from blood, cultured in vitro. The source is a human donor in good health. The chain uses TRBV6-2 or TRBV6-3 and TRBJ2-5; 11 bases fit TRBD1. The CDR3 DNA follows: TGTGCCAGCAGTTACTCCCGGACAGGGGGCAGGGAGACCCAGTACTTC. This gives the protein CASSYSRTGGRETQYF.